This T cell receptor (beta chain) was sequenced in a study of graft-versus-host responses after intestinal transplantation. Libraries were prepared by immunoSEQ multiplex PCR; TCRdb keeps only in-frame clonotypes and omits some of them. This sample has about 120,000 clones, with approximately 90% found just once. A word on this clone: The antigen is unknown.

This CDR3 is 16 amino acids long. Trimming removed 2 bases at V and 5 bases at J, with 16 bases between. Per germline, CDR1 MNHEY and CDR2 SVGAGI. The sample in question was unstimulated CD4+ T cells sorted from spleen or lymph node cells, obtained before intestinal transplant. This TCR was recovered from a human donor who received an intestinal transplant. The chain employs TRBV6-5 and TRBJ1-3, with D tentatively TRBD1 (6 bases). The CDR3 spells CASSYVRRGARNTIYF. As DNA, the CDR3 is TGTGCCAGCAGTTACGTTCGCAGGGGAGCGCGAAACACCATATATTTT.